Reported below is one T cell receptor (beta chain). This sample was included in a study of beta chain features in type 1 diabetes. This CDR3 is built from 14 residues. J lost 0 bases, V lost 5 bases, and 4 bases had no gene match. Per germline, CDR1 GTSNPN and CDR2 SVGIG (reference sequence). Every isolated RNA sample was fully reverse transcribed, so sequencing captured expressed TCRB transcripts. The table came from immunoSEQ multiplex PCR; TCRdb's copy has only in-frame clones and leaves some out. The sample has some 45,000 clones, under 65% seen once. The sample comprised Tregs from blood. The rearrangement uses TRBV30 and TRBJ1-5, with 7 bases that match TRBD1. This TCR derives from a woman younger than 30 in good health. The chain's CDR3 is CAWGTVNSNQPQHF. DNA of the CDR3: TGTGCCTGGGGGACAGTGAATAGCAATCAGCCCCAGCATTTT. The whole variable domain, filled in from reference TRBV30 and TRBJ1-5, reads SQTIHQWPATLVQPVGSPLSLECTVEGTSNPNLYWYRQAAGRGLQLLFYSVGIGQISSEVPQNLSASRPQDRQFILSSKKLLLSDSGFYLCAWGTVNSNQPQHFGDGTRLSIL.